Shown below are 8 T cell receptor beta chains from a single sample sequenced in a study of vaccination effects on CD4 cells after COVID-19. Data came from immunoSEQ multiplex PCR; TCRdb stores just in-frame clones and leaves some out. The sample lists about 66,000 clones; around three quarters were seen once. What these receptors recognize is not known. After expansion with viral peptide pools in the ViraFEST assay, antigen-specific CD4+ T cells were sequenced. The culture ran for 10 days, and then CD4+ T cells were isolated. Participants each got two BNT162b2 or mRNA-1273 vaccine doses. The material sequenced was CD4+ T cells from PBMCs cultured with HCoV-OC43 spike peptides, taken after COVID-19 vaccination. Subset denoted: HCoV-OC43 spike overlapping peptide pool stimulation. Every receptor here comes from a human donor who received a COVID-19 vaccine.

The chain recombines TRBV24-1 with TRBJ2-3; 8 bases fit TRBD1. Trimming at V came to 5 bases and at J to 3 bases, leaving 9 bases not matched to a gene. Germline lookup yields CDR1 KGHDR and CDR2 SFDVKD. The CDR3 sequence is 16 residues long. The CDR3 coding sequence is TGTGCCACCAGTGGTCGATCGAACAGGGGGACAGATACGCAGTATTTT. Translating gives CATSGRSNRGTDTQYF.

This chain links TRBV18 with TRBJ1-2; perhaps TRBD1 as D (5 bases). CDR3 length equals 15 residues. The V gene lost 4 bases and the J gene lost 8 bases, with 20 bases spanning the gap. Germline V gene data show CDR1 as KGHSH and CDR2 as LQKENI. CDR3: CASSQSGVTALGYTF. The CDR3 DNA follows: TGTGCCAGCTCACAAAGTGGTGTGACAGCCTTGGGCTACACCTTC. Full variable domain (remainder filled in from reference TRBV18 and TRBJ1-2): NAGVMQNPRHLVRRRGQEARLRCSPMKGHSHVYWYRQLPEEGLKFMVYLQKENIIDESGMPKERFSAEFPKEGPSILRIQQVVRGDSAAYFCASSQSGVTALGYTFGSGTRLTVV.

V is TRBV14 and J is TRBJ2-3; possibly TRBD2 for D (6 bases). Deletions cut 0 bases from V and 2 bases from J, with 15 bases between. CDR3 length equals 17 residues. The germline CDR1 and CDR2 sequences are SGHDN and FVKESK. CDR3 region: CASSQEVGGPFTDTQYF. DNA for the CDR3: TGTGCCAGCAGCCAAGAAGTAGGAGGGCCCTTCACAGATACGCAGTATTTT.

CDR3 coding DNA: TGTGCCACCAGTGATCCCAGGACAGGGGAGGTCTATGGCTACACCTTC. It encodes CATSDPRTGEVYGYTF. The gene calls are TRBV24-1 and TRBJ1-2; TRBD1 aligns across 9 bases. V dropped 3 bases and J dropped 4; count of bases not matched to a gene: 8. Per germline, CDR1 KGHDR and CDR2 SFDVKD. This CDR3 comprises 16 residues.

This chain joins TRBV21-1 and TRBJ1-4. TRBV21-1 is a pseudogene. The CDR3 is 18 residues long. Here the CDR3 DNA reads TGTGCCAGCAGCAGCCATTTCAGGACTCCTGAACTTCATGAAAAACTGTTTTTT. Translation gives CASSSHFRTPELHEKLFF.

The chain employs TRBV6-6 and TRBJ1-2; D remains ambiguous. CDR1 is MNHNY, CDR2 SVGAGI, per germline (reference sequence). The CDR3 length is 12 residues. Trimming removed 6 bases at V and 6 bases at J, with 11 bases between. DNA of the CDR3: TGTGCCAGCAGCCCCGGTGGGAATGGCTACACCTTC. Its translation is CASSPGGNGYTF.

The chain carries TRBV9 and TRBJ1-4, with TRBD1 identical over 7 bases. The CDR3 is 15 residues long. V lost 3 bases to trimming and J lost 7 bases; unmatched junction nucleotides: 9. Germline CDR1 SGDLS, CDR2 YYNGEE. CDR3: CASSADDQGGEKLFF. The CDR3 DNA sequence: TGTGCCAGCAGCGCCGACGATCAGGGGGGTGAAAAACTGTTTTTT.

This sequence joins TRBV2 and TRBJ2-3; no reliable D call. Germline CDR1 reads SNHLY; CDR2 reads FYNNEI. The CDR3 length is 15 residues. V gave up 8 bases and J gave up 0 bases, with 15 bases separating them. In nucleotides, the CDR3 is TGTGCCAGCCTCCGACTCGGCGGAAGCACAGATACGCAGTATTTT. Protein product: CASLRLGGSTDTQYF.